Sequencing of this T cell receptor beta chain was carried out in a study of shared clonotypes between healthy human individuals. Study outcomes and limitations: Larger richness was generally estimated for naive than memory subsets. Limited genetic and exposure-history diversity came from having few donors.

Concerning this clone itself: The antigen remains unidentified.

Across several immunoSEQ plates, the genomic DNA of each subset was split evenly. Generated by immunoSEQ multiplex PCR, the TCRdb table keeps only in-frame clones and is missing some. The data show a few million clones, with roughly 93% seen just once and 0.35% to 0.45% held by the top ten. Investigators divided CD4+ cells into CD45RA+ naive and CD45RA-negative memory subsets. The TCR was taken from a man aged 18 to 35 in good health. Some clones in this sample may be carry-over from other donors' samples. The sequenced sample was naive CD4+ T cells from PBMCs. Subset indicated: CD45RA+ positively selected.

The DNA of the CDR3 is TGTGCCAGCAGTTACGCTCGGGGTCGGGGAGACTATGGCTACACCTTC. It codes for CASSYARGRGDYGYTF. The chain employs TRBV6-6 and TRBJ1-2; unclear D gene. This CDR3 contains 16 residues. V gave up 2 bases and J gave up 3 bases, with 16 bases separating them. Per germline, CDR1 MNHNY and CDR2 SVGAGI (reference sequence).